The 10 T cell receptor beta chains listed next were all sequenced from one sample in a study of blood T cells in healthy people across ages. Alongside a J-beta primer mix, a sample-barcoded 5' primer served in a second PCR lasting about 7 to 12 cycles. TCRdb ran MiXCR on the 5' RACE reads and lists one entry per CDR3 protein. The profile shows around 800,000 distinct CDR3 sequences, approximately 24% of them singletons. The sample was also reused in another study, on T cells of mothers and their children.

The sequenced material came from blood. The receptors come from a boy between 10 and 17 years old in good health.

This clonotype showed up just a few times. The DNA for the CDR3 is TGCGCCAGCAGCCCGGGACAGACCCCTCGCGAGACCCAGTACTTC. As protein: CASSPGQTPRETQYF. The V call is TRBV5-1, the J call TRBJ2-1, with TRBD1 matching 7 bases. The J call may be mistaken, given a closer DNA end match to TRBJ2-5. Germline CDR1 and CDR2: SGHRS and YFSETQ. The CDR3 is made up of 15 amino acids.

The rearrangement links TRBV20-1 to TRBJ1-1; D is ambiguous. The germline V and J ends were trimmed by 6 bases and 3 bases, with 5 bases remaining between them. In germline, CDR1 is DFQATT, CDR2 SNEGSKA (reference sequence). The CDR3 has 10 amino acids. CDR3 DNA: TGCAGTGCGGAGCACACTGAAGCTTTCTTT. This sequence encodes CSAEHTEAFF.

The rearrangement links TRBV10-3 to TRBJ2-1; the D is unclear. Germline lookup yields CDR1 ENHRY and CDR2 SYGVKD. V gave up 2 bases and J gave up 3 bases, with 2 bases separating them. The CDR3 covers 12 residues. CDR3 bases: TGTGCCATCAGTGAGGGCTACAATGAGCAGTTCTTC. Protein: CAISEGYNEQFF.

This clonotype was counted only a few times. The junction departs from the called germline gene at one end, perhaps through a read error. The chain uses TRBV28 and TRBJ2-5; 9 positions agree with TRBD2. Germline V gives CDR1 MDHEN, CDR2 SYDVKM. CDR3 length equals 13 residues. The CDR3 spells CASSTERGETRYF. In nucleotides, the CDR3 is TGTGCCAGCAGCACAGAGCGGGGGGAGACCCGGTACTTC.

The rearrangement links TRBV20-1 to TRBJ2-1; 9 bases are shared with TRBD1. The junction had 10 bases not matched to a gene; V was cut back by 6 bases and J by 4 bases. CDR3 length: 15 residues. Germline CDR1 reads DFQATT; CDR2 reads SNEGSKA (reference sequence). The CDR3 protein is CSAPGGQGKYNEQFF. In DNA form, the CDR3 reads TGCAGTGCCCCGGGAGGACAGGGGAAATACAATGAGCAGTTCTTC.

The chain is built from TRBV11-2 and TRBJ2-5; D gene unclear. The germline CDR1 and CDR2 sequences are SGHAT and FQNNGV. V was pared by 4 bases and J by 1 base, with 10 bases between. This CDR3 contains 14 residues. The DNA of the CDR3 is TGTGCCAGCAGCTCAAGGCCAACCCAAGAGACCCAGTACTTC. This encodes CASSSRPTQETQYF.

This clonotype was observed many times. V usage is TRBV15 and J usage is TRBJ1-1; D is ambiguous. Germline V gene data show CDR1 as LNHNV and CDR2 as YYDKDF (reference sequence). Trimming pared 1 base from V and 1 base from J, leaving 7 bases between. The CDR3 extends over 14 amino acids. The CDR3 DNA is TGTGCCACCAGCAGAGCCGGTCGGAACACTGAAGCTTTCTTT. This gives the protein CATSRAGRNTEAFF.

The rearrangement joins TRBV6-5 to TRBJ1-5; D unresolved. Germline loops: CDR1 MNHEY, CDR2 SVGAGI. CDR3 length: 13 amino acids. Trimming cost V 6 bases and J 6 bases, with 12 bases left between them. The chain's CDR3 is CASSRVRGQPQHF. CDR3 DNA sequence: TGTGCCAGCAGCCGAGTTCGTGGTCAGCCCCAGCATTTT.

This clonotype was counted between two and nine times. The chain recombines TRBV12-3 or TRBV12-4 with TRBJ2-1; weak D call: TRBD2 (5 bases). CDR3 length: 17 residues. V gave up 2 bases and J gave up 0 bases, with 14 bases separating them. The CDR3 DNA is TGTGCCAGCAGTTTATTTCTCATGGGGAGCTCCTACAATGAGCAGTTCTTC. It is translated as CASSLFLMGSSYNEQFF.

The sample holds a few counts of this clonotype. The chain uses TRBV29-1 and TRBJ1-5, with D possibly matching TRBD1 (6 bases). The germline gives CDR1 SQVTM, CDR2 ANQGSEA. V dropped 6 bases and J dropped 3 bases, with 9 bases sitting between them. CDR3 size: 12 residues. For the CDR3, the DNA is TGCAGCGTCCGGGACATCAATCAGCCCCAGCATTTT. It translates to CSVRDINQPQHF. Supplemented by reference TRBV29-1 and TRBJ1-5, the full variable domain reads SAVISQKPSRDICQRGTSLTIQCQVDSQVTMMFWYRQQPGQSLTLIATANQGSEATYESGFVIDKFPISRPNLTFSTLTVSNMSPEDSSIYLCSVRDINQPQHFGDGTRLSIL.